This T cell receptor (beta chain) was profiled in a study of T cell repertoires in cytomegalovirus infection. The wider study: An indication of both CMV infection and matching HLA type came from public TCR beta signatures. Study results and caveats: Identification of carriers of CMV plus the relevant HLA was achieved through cumulative public TCR beta family frequency. Ex vivo responses were dominated by HLA-C-restricted CMV-specific TCR beta clonotypes.

This clonotype occurred a few times. Its target is unknown. TCRdb recomputed calls from the reads with MiXCR, one row per CDR3 protein. This sample has around 94,000 distinct CDR3 sequences, with approximately 15% found just once. This TCR derives from a human donor in good health (CMV status not recorded). Some clones in this sample may be carry-over from other donors' samples. Sequencing was carried out using PBMCs.

CDR3 region: CASSPLWVNAYNSPLHF. The DNA for the CDR3 is TGTGCCAGCAGCCCCCTTTGGGTCAATGCCTATAATTCACCCCTCCACTTT. The rearrangement uses TRBV12-3 or TRBV12-4 and TRBJ1-6, with unresolved D. The CDR3 has 17 residues. V lost 6 bases to trimming and J lost 2 bases, with 17 bases between them.